These 4 T cell receptor beta chains originate from one sample sequenced in a study of blood T cell repertoires in COVID-19 (TCRdb year 2020). Library construction relied on the immunoSEQ multiplex PCR assay. Held by TCRdb, this immuneACCESS table contains in-frame sequences only and omits some clones. Under half of the omission traces to an unresolved V gene where checked; the cause of the rest is unknown. This sample is represented by about 480,000 clones; less than 90% of them were singletons. 7.5% to 9.5% of the sample comes from the top ten. Source material: peripheral blood. The receptors stem from a woman in her forties or fifties with COVID-19, enrolled during active disease.

The chain combines TRBV6-5 with TRBJ2-7, with 8 positions matching TRBD2. The length of the CDR3 is 15 residues. The V segment lost 6 bases and the J segment 0 bases; nucleotides outside the gene matches: 7. Per germline, CDR1 MNHEY and CDR2 SVGAGI. DNA of the CDR3: TGTGCCAGCAGCTGGACTAGCCAATACTCCTACGAGCAGTACTTC. It specifies CASSWTSQYSYEQYF.

The chain is built from TRBV2 and TRBJ1-2; the D gene is possibly TRBD1 (5 bases). Per germline, CDR1 SNHLY and CDR2 FYNNEI. The CDR3 has 14 residues. Deletions cut 3 bases from V and 5 bases from J, with 13 bases between. The CDR3 loop reads CASSDSSGGYGYTF. The CDR3 DNA is TGTGCCAGCAGTGACTCTTCGGGGGGATATGGCTACACCTTC.

The rearrangement links TRBV5-8 to TRBJ1-5; D is undetermined. CDR3 length: 13 residues. V was clipped by 6 bases and J by 3 bases, with 10 bases between them. CDR1 and CDR2 from the germline V gene are SGHTS and YDEGEE. This CDR3 reads CASTLLLNQPQHF. In DNA form, the CDR3 reads TGTGCCAGCACCCTTTTACTCAATCAGCCCCAGCATTTT.

V usage is TRBV2 and J usage is TRBJ2-7; D might be TRBD2 (6 bases). The CDR3 is 13 amino acids. Germline V gives CDR1 SNHLY, CDR2 FYNNEI. Trimming removed 8 bases from V and 5 bases from J, with 16 bases in between. CDR3 residues: CASGLVGGDEQYF. The DNA of the CDR3 is TGTGCCAGCGGATTAGTAGGAGGGGACGAGCAGTACTTC.